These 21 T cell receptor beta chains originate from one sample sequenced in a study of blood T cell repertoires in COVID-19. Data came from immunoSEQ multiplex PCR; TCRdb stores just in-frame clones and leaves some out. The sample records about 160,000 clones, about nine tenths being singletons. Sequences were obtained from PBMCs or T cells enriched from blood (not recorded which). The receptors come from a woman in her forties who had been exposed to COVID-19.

CDR3 nucleotide sequence: TGTGCCAGCAGTTTACGGCTAGCGGGATCGGCGTACAATGAGCAGTTCTTC. Protein sequence: CASSLRLAGSAYNEQFF. The chain recombines TRBV28 with TRBJ2-1; 9 bases line up with TRBD2. Trimming at V came to 2 bases and at J to 4 bases, leaving 9 bases not matched to a gene. The CDR3 has 17 amino acids. The germline V gene encodes CDR1 MDHEN and CDR2 SYDVKM.

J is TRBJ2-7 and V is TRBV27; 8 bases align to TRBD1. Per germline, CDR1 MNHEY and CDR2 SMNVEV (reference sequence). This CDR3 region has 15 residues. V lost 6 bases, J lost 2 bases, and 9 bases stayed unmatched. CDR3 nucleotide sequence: TGTGCCAGCAGCCTCTCCGGGACAGGAGCCTACGAGCAGTACTTC. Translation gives CASSLSGTGAYEQYF.

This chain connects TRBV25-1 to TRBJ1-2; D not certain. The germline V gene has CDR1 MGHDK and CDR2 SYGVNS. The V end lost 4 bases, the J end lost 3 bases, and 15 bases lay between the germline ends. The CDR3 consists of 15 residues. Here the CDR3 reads CASSVRETPDYGYTF. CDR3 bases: TGTGCCAGCAGTGTCCGGGAGACACCTGACTATGGCTACACCTTC.

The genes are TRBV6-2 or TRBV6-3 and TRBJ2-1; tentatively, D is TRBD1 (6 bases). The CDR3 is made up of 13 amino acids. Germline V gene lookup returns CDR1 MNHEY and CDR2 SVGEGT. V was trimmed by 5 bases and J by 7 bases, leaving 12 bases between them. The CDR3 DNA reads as TGTGCCAGCAGTACTACAGGGCAGAATGAGCAGTTCTTC. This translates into CASSTTGQNEQFF.

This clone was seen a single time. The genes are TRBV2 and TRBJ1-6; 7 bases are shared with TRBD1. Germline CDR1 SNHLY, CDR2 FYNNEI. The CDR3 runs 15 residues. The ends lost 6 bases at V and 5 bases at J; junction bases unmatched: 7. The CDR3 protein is CASRHRDSNNSPLHF. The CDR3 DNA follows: TGTGCCAGCAGGCACCGGGACAGCAATAATTCACCCCTCCACTTT.

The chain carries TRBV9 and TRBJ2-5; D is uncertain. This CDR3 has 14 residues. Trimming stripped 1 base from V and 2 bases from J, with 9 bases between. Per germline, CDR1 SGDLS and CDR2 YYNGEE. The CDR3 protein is CASSVRPGQETQYF. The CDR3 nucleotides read TGTGCCAGCAGCGTACGCCCAGGACAAGAGACCCAGTACTTC.

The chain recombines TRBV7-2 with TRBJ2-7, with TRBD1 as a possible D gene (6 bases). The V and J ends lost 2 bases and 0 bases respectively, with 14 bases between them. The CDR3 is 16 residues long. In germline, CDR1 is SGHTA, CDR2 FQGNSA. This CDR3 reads CASSLRGGSASYEQYF. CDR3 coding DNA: TGTGCCAGCAGCTTACGAGGGGGTAGCGCCTCCTACGAGCAGTACTTC.

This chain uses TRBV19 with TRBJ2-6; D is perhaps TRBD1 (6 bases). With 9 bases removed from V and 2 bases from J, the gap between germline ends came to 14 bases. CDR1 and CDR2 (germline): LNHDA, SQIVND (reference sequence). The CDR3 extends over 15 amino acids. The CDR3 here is CASSDRFAGANVLTF. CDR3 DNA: TGTGCCAGCTCAGACAGGTTCGCTGGGGCCAACGTCCTGACTTTC.

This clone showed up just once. CDR3 protein: CASSFGLAEVTDTQYF. Here the CDR3 DNA reads TGTGCCAGCAGCTTCGGACTAGCGGAGGTCACAGATACGCAGTATTTT. V is TRBV11-1 and J is TRBJ2-3; 10 positions match TRBD2. The CDR3 totals 16 residues. V dropped 3 bases and J dropped 2; count of bases not matched to a gene: 5. Germline V gene data show CDR1 as SGHAT and CDR2 as FQDESV (reference sequence).

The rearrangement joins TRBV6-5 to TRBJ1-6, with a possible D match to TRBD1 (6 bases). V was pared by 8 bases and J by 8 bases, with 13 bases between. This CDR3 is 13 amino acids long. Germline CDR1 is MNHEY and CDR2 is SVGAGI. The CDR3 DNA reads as TGTGCCAGCCAAATTACAGGGTATTCACCCCTCCACTTT. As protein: CASQITGYSPLHF.

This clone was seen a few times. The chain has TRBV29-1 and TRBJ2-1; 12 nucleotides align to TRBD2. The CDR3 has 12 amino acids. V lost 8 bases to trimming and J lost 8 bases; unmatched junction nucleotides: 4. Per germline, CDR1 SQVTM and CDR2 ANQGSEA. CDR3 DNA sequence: TGCAGCTCGACTAGCGGGAGCTATGAGCAGTTCTTC. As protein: CSSTSGSYEQFF.

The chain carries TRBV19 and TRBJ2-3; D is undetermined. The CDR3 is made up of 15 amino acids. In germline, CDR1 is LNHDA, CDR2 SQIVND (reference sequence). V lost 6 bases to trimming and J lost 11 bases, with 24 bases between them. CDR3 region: CASSQSPWAESKQYF. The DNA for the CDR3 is TGTGCCAGTAGCCAATCACCCTGGGCCGAATCGAAGCAGTATTTT. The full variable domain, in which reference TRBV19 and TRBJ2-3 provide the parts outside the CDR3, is DGGITQSPKYLFRKEGQNVTLSCEQNLNHDAMYWYRQDPGQGLRLIYYSQIVNDFQKGDIAEGYSVSREKKESFPLTVTSAQKNPTAFYLCASSQSPWAESKQYFGPGTRLTVL.

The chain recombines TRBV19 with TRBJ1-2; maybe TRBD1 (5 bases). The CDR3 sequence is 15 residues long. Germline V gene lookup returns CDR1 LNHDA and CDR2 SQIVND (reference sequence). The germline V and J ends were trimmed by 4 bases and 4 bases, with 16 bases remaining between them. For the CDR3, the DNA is TGTGCCAGTAGTACAGGGTTTACGAGATCCTATGGCTACACCTTC. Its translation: CASSTGFTRSYGYTF.

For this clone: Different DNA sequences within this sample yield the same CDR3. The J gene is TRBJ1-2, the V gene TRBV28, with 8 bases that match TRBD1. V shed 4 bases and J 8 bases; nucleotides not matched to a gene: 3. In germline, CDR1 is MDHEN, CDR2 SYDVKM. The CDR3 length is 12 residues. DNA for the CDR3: TGTGCCAGCAGTTCACAGGGGGGCGGCTACACCTTC. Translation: CASSSQGGGYTF.

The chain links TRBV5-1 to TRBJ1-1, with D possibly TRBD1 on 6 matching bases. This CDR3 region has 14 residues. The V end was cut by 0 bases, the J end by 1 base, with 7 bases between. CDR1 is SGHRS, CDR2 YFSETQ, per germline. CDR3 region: CASSLGQANTEAFF. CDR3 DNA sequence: TGCGCCAGCAGCTTGGGACAGGCGAACACTGAAGCTTTCTTT. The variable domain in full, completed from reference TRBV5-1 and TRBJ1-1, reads KAGVTQTPRYLIKTRGQQVTLSCSPISGHRSVSWYQQTPGQGLQFLFEYFSETQRNKGNFPGRFSGRQFSNSRSEMNVSTLELGDSALYLCASSLGQANTEAFFGQGTRLTVV.

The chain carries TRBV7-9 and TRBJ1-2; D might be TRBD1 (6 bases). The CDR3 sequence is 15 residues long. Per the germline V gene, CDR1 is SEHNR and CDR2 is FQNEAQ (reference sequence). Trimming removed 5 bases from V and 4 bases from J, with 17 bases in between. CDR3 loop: CASSPTGGASYGYTF. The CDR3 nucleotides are TGTGCCAGCAGCCCCACGGGGGGGGCGAGCTATGGCTACACCTTC.

CDR3 amino acids: CASRPPLAGVTYEQYF. CDR3 in DNA: TGTGCCAGCAGGCCGCCGCTAGCGGGAGTAACCTACGAGCAGTACTTC. This chain links TRBV28 with TRBJ2-7; 10 nucleotides match TRBD2. The germline gives CDR1 MDHEN, CDR2 SYDVKM. This CDR3 is 16 amino acids long. Germline trimming cut 6 bases from V and 2 bases from J; bases unmatched to any gene: 10.

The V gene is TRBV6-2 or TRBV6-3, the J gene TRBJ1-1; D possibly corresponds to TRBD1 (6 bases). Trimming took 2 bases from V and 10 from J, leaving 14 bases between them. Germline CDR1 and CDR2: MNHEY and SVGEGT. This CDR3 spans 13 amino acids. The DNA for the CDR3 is TGTGCCAGCAGTTACACTGAGGGGGTACCAGCTTTCTTT. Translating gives CASSYTEGVPAFF.

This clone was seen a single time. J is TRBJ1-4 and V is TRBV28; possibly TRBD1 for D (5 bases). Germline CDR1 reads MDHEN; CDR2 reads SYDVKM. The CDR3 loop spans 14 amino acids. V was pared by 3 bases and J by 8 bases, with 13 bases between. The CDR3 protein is CASSFDGAFEKLFF. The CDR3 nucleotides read TGTGCCAGCAGTTTTGATGGGGCCTTCGAAAAACTGTTTTTT.

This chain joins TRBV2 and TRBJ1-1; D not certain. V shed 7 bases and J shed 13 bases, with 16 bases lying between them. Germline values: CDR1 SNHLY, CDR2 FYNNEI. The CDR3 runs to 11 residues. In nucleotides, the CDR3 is TGTGCCAGCAATAAGGAAGCGAGAGTTTTCTTT. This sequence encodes CASNKEARVFF.

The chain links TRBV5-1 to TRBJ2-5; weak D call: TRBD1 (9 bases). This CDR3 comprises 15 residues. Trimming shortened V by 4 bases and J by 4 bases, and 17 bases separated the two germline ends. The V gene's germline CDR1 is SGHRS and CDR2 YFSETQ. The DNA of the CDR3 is TGCGCCAGCAGCCGGGAGGGACAGGGCCCAGAGACCCAGTACTTC. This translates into CASSREGQGPETQYF.